The entry that follows covers one T cell receptor beta chain sequence. Authors' data handling: The authors estimated nucleated cell counts from reference gene primer amplification. Method: immunoSEQ multiplex PCR; TCRdb's copy keeps in-frame clones and lacks some. D and trimming were read from the DNA, whereas the V and J calls and clone size are those reported in that table. The sample shows some 30,000 clones, approximately 90% of them seen only once. This sample is drawn from a study of blood T cell repertoires in COVID-19. Study-wide context: Material from acute and convalescent COVID-19 was sourced from the United States, Italy and Spain. T cells, B-cell-depleted T cells, or PBMCs supplied cDNA or gDNA.

The CDR3 sequence is 14 residues long. The V gene's germline CDR1 is SEHNR and CDR2 FQNEAQ (reference sequence). Trimming removed 5 bases at V and 2 bases at J, with 10 bases between. This chain connects TRBV7-9 to TRBJ1-3; a weak D match, TRBD1 (6 bases). The origin of this receptor is a man over 45 with active COVID-19. The specimen sequenced was peripheral blood. Here the CDR3 reads CASSPKGAGNTIYF. The CDR3 DNA sequence: TGTGCCAGCAGCCCGAAGGGGGCTGGAAACACCATATATTTT.